What follows are 30 T cell receptor beta chains derived from one specimen sequenced in a study of CD8 T cells in ankylosing spondylitis. TCRdb re-called the 5' RACE reads with MiXCR, one entry per CDR3 protein. The sample carries 350,000 or so distinct CDR3 sequences, roughly 14% recorded once. Sequencing was done on a sample of blood, either unsorted or a sorted T cell fraction (not recorded which). The receptors come from a male donor with ankylosing spondylitis or in good health (not recorded which).

This clonotype was observed a handful of times. The V call is TRBV11-2, the J call TRBJ2-2; D call uncertain. From germline, CDR1 is SGHAT and CDR2 FQNNGV. The CDR3 extends over 16 amino acids. V dropped 0 bases and J dropped 2 bases, with 10 bases sitting between them. The CDR3: CASSLESVVNTGELFF. CDR3 nucleotide sequence: TGTGCCAGCAGCTTAGAGTCGGTCGTTAACACCGGGGAGCTGTTTTTT.

The rearrangement joins TRBV5-1 to TRBJ1-4; 7 nucleotides line up with TRBD1. The CDR3 spans 14 residues. Germline CDR1 is SGHRS and CDR2 is YFSETQ. Trimming at V came to 4 bases and at J to 6 bases, leaving 6 bases not matched to a gene. The CDR3 DNA follows: TGCGCCAGCAGCATACAGGGGACGGATGAAAAACTGTTTTTT. It is translated as CASSIQGTDEKLFF.

Only a few counts were recorded for this clonotype. The chain combines TRBV25-1 with TRBJ2-7; perhaps TRBD2 as D (5 bases). CDR1 is MGHDK, CDR2 SYGVNS, per germline. Trimming took 7 bases from V and 6 from J, leaving 13 bases between them. This CDR3 has 12 amino acids. The CDR3 is CASMVGLPEQYF. CDR3 nucleotide sequence: TGTGCCAGCATGGTAGGACTGCCCGAGCAGTACTTC.

The rearrangement uses TRBV28 and TRBJ2-5; D is unresolved. From germline, CDR1 is MDHEN and CDR2 SYDVKM. V lost 8 bases and J 1 base, leaving 11 bases between the germline ends. This CDR3 contains 13 residues. CDR3: CASGTAIQETQYF. CDR3 sequence (DNA): TGTGCCAGCGGAACAGCTATCCAAGAGACCCAGTACTTC.

The chain carries TRBV10-3 and TRBJ2-1; D possibly corresponds to TRBD1 (5 bases). Germline V lookup: CDR1 ENHRY, CDR2 SYGVKD. The CDR3 spans 13 residues. Between the trimmed V and J ends, which lost 3 bases and 12 bases, there was a span of 15 bases. CDR3 coding DNA: TGTGCCATCAGTGAAGGGGAAGACTCGGCGCAGTTCTTC. It codes for CAISEGEDSAQFF.

The gene calls are TRBV6-5 and TRBJ2-1; D is uncertain. The CDR3 covers 13 residues. Germline CDR1 and CDR2: MNHEY and SVGAGI. Trimming took 2 bases from V and 4 from J, leaving 6 bases between them. CDR3 coding DNA: TGTGCCAGCAGTTACGGGATTTACAATGAGCAGTTCTTC. Protein: CASSYGIYNEQFF.

This clonotype has a handful of counts. CDR3 in amino acids: CASSLLTSGRAQDTQYF. CDR3 nucleotide sequence: TGTGCCAGCAGCCTCCTTACTAGCGGGAGGGCCCAAGATACGCAGTATTTT. The rearrangement joins TRBV3-1 to TRBJ2-3; 13 bases fit TRBD2. The CDR3 sequence is 17 residues long. Unmatched junction bases numbered 9, after V lost 4 bases and J lost 5 bases. Germline values: CDR1 LGHDT, CDR2 YNNKEL (reference sequence).

This clonotype came up many times. The chain uses TRBV14 and TRBJ2-7; no clear D. The CDR3 is 11 residues long. Germline lookup yields CDR1 SGHDN and CDR2 FVKESK. The V end was cut by 0 bases, the J end by 5 bases, with 2 bases between. The DNA of the CDR3 is TGTGCCAGCAGCCAAGAAAACGAGCAGTACTTC. It yields the protein CASSQENEQYF.

This clonotype was seen more than once but under ten times. The chain has TRBV7-9 and TRBJ2-5, with 8 bases identical to TRBD2. V gave up 5 bases and J gave up 4 bases; unmatched junction bases: 12. CDR3 length equals 16 residues. Germline CDR1 and CDR2: SEHNR and FQNEAQ (reference sequence). The CDR3 region has the DNA TGTGCCAGCAGCCAAACTAGCGGTCGAGGGGGAGAGACCCAGTACTTC. Translating it yields CASSQTSGRGGETQYF. The full variable domain, its missing parts supplied by reference TRBV7-9 and TRBJ2-5, is DTGVSQNPRHKITKRGQNVTFRCDPISEHNRLYWYRQTLGQGPEFLTYFQNEAQLEKSRLLSDRFSAERPKGSFSTLEIQRTEQGDSAMYLCASSQTSGRGGETQYFGPGTRLLVL.

The genes are TRBV19 and TRBJ2-7, with D perhaps being TRBD1 or TRBD2 (5 bases each). The ends were cut back, 8 bases at V and 2 bases at J, with 19 bases in the middle. The CDR3 totals 15 residues. Germline CDR1 LNHDA, CDR2 SQIVND (reference sequence). CDR3 sequence (DNA): TGTGCCAGTTCATTCGACGGGACGGTGACCTACGAGCAGTACTTC. Its protein product is CASSFDGTVTYEQYF.

V usage is TRBV9 and J usage is TRBJ2-7, with D perhaps TRBD1 (6 bases). The CDR3 spans 14 residues. Deletions cut 0 bases from V and 3 bases from J, with 10 bases between. Germline CDR1 SGDLS, CDR2 YYNGEE. As DNA, the CDR3 is TGTGCCAGCAGCGTAGGTAACAGGGTCTACGAGCAGTACTTC. Amino acids: CASSVGNRVYEQYF.

The table lists this clonotype with many counts. CDR3 sequence reads: CASSYSVGQGPYEQYF. CDR3 coding DNA: TGTGCCAGCAGTTACTCGGTAGGACAGGGTCCCTACGAGCAGTACTTC. The chain is built from TRBV6-5 and TRBJ2-7; the match to TRBD1 covers 8 bases. Per germline, CDR1 MNHEY and CDR2 SVGAGI. The CDR3 has 16 amino acids. V lost 0 bases and J lost 2; bases outside the gene matches: 6.

This clonotype has ten or more counts. The rearrangement links TRBV12-3 or TRBV12-4 to TRBJ1-3, with 8 bases fitting TRBD1. The CDR3 has 15 amino acids. V lost 6 bases to trimming and J lost 4 bases; unmatched junction nucleotides: 8. The CDR3 loop is CASRPQGAPGNTIYF. As DNA, the CDR3 is TGTGCCAGCAGGCCCCAGGGGGCGCCCGGAAACACCATATATTTT.

The rearrangement uses TRBV29-1 and TRBJ1-1; D might be TRBD1 (5 bases). This CDR3 is 15 amino acids long. Germline-derived CDR1 and CDR2 are SQVTM and ANQGSEA. V was shortened by 4 bases and J by 4 bases, with 19 bases between the two germline ends. CDR3 sequence (DNA): TGCAGCGTTGGAGGCTCGGTCGGCGGGGGCACTGAAGCTTTCTTT. Translated: CSVGGSVGGGTEAFF.

V gene TRBV7-9 combines with J gene TRBJ2-5; 7 bases are shared with TRBD2. Per germline, CDR1 SEHNR and CDR2 FQNEAQ (reference sequence). J lost 1 base, V lost 5 bases, and 7 bases had no gene match. The CDR3 consists of 15 residues. The CDR3 DNA reads TGTGCCAGCAGCCGCACCTCTAGCGGCCAAGAGACCCAGTACTTC. This codes for CASSRTSSGQETQYF.

The chain is built from TRBV11-2 and TRBJ2-4; 8 nucleotides line up with TRBD2. The germline V gene has CDR1 SGHAT and CDR2 FQNNGV. Trimming cost V 3 bases and J 1 base; bases outside gene matches: 5. The CDR3 is made up of 16 amino acids. The CDR3 loop is CASSFRTSSAKNIQYF. The CDR3 DNA sequence: TGTGCCAGCAGCTTTAGGACTAGCAGCGCCAAAAACATTCAGTACTTC.

The chain combines TRBV10-3 with TRBJ2-3; D is ambiguous. With 9 bases removed from V and 8 bases from J, the gap between germline ends came to 15 bases. The CDR3 runs 12 residues. Germline CDR1 and CDR2: ENHRY and SYGVKD. The CDR3 DNA is TGTGCCATGGGCCCTCTAGACACTACGCAGTATTTT. Translated: CAMGPLDTTQYF.

This clonotype was seen many times. Germline and junction disagree at one end, which may indicate a read error. The chain has TRBV5-1 and TRBJ2-7; the match to TRBD1 covers 9 bases. Germline V lookup: CDR1 SGHRS, CDR2 YFSETQ. This CDR3 has 14 residues. The CDR3 loop reads CASSLAQGAYEQYF. Written as DNA, the CDR3 is TGTGCCAGCAGTTTAGCACAGGGGGCTTACGAGCAGTACTTC.

This clonotype was observed at least ten times. V is TRBV7-9 and J is TRBJ2-7; D call uncertain. This CDR3 is built from 14 residues. Germline V gene sequence: CDR1 SEHNR, CDR2 FQNEAQ (reference sequence). With 1 base removed from V and 0 bases from J, the gap between germline ends came to 7 bases. CDR3 DNA: TGTGCCAGCAGCTTAGACCAAGCCTCCTACGAGCAGTACTTC. This encodes CASSLDQASYEQYF. Looking up the rest from reference TRBV7-9 and TRBJ2-7 gives the full variable domain: DTGVSQNPRHKITKRGQNVTFRCDPISEHNRLYWYRQTLGQGPEFLTYFQNEAQLEKSRLLSDRFSAERPKGSFSTLEIQRTEQGDSAMYLCASSLDQASYEQYFGPGTRLTVT.

The gene calls are TRBV4-1 and TRBJ1-5; maybe TRBD1 (5 bases). Germline CDR1 MGHRA, CDR2 YSYEKL. Trimming removed 3 bases from V and 4 bases from J, with 13 bases in between. This CDR3 spans 15 amino acids. Here the CDR3 DNA reads TGCGCCAGCAGCCAGGCCTCGGGGGGGAATCAGCCCCAGCATTTT. Protein product: CASSQASGGNQPQHF.

This clonotype was observed a handful of times. The gene calls are TRBV29-1 and TRBJ1-1; D is ambiguous. This CDR3 has 14 amino acids. Trimming left V 4 bases short and J 0 bases short, with 12 bases between. Germline CDR1 reads SQVTM; CDR2 reads ANQGSEA. The CDR3 nucleotides are TGCAGCGTTGTTTTGGGGAAAATGAACACTGAAGCTTTCTTT. Encoded protein: CSVVLGKMNTEAFF.

This clonotype was seen more than once but under ten times. The chain combines TRBV5-6 with TRBJ1-2, with D possibly being TRBD1 (5 bases). This CDR3 is 13 amino acids long. Trimming stripped 4 bases from V and 8 bases from J, with 15 bases between. The germline V gene has CDR1 SGHDT and CDR2 YYEEEE. The CDR3: CASSQGTASGYTF. The CDR3 region has the DNA TGTGCCAGCAGCCAAGGGACTGCTAGCGGCTACACCTTC.

This clonotype was counted only a few times. The V gene is TRBV5-5, the J gene TRBJ1-3, with D possibly TRBD1 on 5 matching bases. The V gene lost 0 bases and the J gene lost 4 bases, with 14 bases spanning the gap. This CDR3 has 16 residues. CDR1 and CDR2 (germline): SGHKS, YYEKEE (reference sequence). The CDR3 DNA reads TGTGCCAGCAGCTTGGTTGTATTGCAGGGAGGAAACACCATATATTTT. Amino acids: CASSLVVLQGGNTIYF.

The gene calls are TRBV5-1 and TRBJ2-3; D is possibly TRBD2 (5 bases). The germline CDR1 and CDR2 sequences are SGHRS and YFSETQ. V lost 4 bases and J lost 4, with 16 bases in between. The length of the CDR3 is 15 residues. The CDR3 DNA is TGCGCCAGCAGCGACTCGGACCTCGGGGCAGATACGCAGTATTTT. It yields the protein CASSDSDLGADTQYF. Based on the CDR3 plus reference TRBV5-1 and TRBJ2-3, the full variable domain is KAGVTQTPRYLIKTRGQQVTLSCSPISGHRSVSWYQQTPGQGLQFLFEYFSETQRNKGNFPGRFSGRQFSNSRSEMNVSTLELGDSALYLCASSDSDLGADTQYFGPGTRLTVL.

This clonotype has just a few counts. This chain uses TRBV10-2 with TRBJ1-2; possible D gene TRBD1, 6 bases. V shed 1 base and J shed 7 bases, with 13 bases lying between them. CDR1 is WSHSY and CDR2 is SAAADI in the germline V gene. The CDR3 is 14 amino acids. CDR3 sequence (DNA): TGCGCCAGCAGTGAGTTGAGGGGGGCATCTGGCTACACCTTC. Translation gives CASSELRGASGYTF.

This chain uses TRBV7-9 with TRBJ1-1, with 7 bases fitting TRBD1. Germline V gene sequence: CDR1 SEHNR, CDR2 FQNEAQ (reference sequence). The CDR3 contains 15 residues. J gave up 3 bases and V 1 base, and 5 bases lay outside the gene matches. DNA of the CDR3: TGTGCCAGCAGCTTAGGGACAGGTCATCACACTGAAGCTTTCTTT. Protein: CASSLGTGHHTEAFF.

The chain recombines TRBV12-3 or TRBV12-4 with TRBJ1-4, with D possibly matching TRBD1 (5 bases). Trimming removed 3 bases from V and 4 bases from J, with 9 bases in between. The CDR3 covers 14 residues. CDR3 sequence (DNA): TGTGCCAGCAGTTTCAGGGCGAGTAATGAAAAACTGTTTTTT. This sequence encodes CASSFRASNEKLFF.

In nucleotides, the CDR3 is TGCAGTGCCCCAGGGACAGACCCAACCGGGGAGCTGTTTTTT. Its protein product is CSAPGTDPTGELFF. The chain employs TRBV20-1 and TRBJ2-2; 7 bases line up with TRBD1. The ends lost 6 bases at V and 5 bases at J; junction bases unmatched: 9. This CDR3 is 14 amino acids long. Germline-derived CDR1 and CDR2 are DFQATT and SNEGSKA (reference sequence).

Many counts were recorded for this clonotype. CDR3 coding DNA: TGCAGCGTTGAATTGACAGGAGGGGGCTATGGCTACACCTTC. This translates into CSVELTGGGYGYTF. The V and J genes are TRBV29-1 and TRBJ1-2, with D perhaps matching TRBD1 (6 bases). Germline V gene lookup returns CDR1 SQVTM and CDR2 ANQGSEA. Trimming cost V 2 bases and J 4 bases, with 14 bases left between them. This CDR3 contains 14 residues.

The V call is TRBV5-1, the J call TRBJ2-3; TRBD2 matches 15 bases. The junction had 9 bases not matched to a gene; V was cut back by 3 bases and J by 7 bases. Germline CDR1 is SGHRS and CDR2 is YFSETQ. The length of the CDR3 is 17 residues. CDR3 sequence reads: CASSSGTSGGPVNTQYF. The CDR3 DNA sequence: TGCGCCAGCAGCTCCGGGACTAGCGGGGGGCCTGTGAATACGCAGTATTTT.